This T cell receptor beta chain was retrieved from a study of STAT5B mutations in CD4+ large granular lymphocyte leukemia. Findings and caveats of the study: Main leukemic clonotypes were patient-specific, but roughly 26% appeared at low frequency elsewhere.

Generated by immunoSEQ multiplex PCR, the TCRdb table keeps only in-frame clones and is missing some. The table lists roughly 46,000 clones, more than 65% of them singletons, with 0.35% to 0.4% in the top ten. The count of this clone is one. Its cognate antigen is unknown. Germline V gene lookup returns CDR1 SQVTM and CDR2 ANQGSEA. Trimming cost V 6 bases and J 7 bases; bases outside gene matches: 18. The length of the CDR3 is 16 residues. The origin of this receptor is a human donor in good health. Sample: CD4+ T cells from blood buffy coats. This chain links TRBV29-1 with TRBJ1-2, with TRBD1 matching over 9 bases. This chain's CDR3 is CSVPPWGTGLGSGYTF. Written as DNA, the CDR3 is TGCAGCGTCCCTCCATGGGGGACAGGGTTAGGAAGTGGCTACACCTTC.